Listed below are T cell receptor beta chains from one sample, sequenced in a study of blood T cell repertoires in COVID-19. Assay: immunoSEQ multiplex PCR; the TCRdb copy retains only in-frame clones and omits some. The table includes just over 300,000 clones, over 85% detected once. The sequenced sample was peripheral blood. Receptor source: a woman aged 30 to 39 with COVID-19, enrolled during active disease. The CDR3 runs from the conserved cysteine through the conserved F or W. The order of the fields is V gene, clone size, CDR3 protein. Clone size is not always given. Where it is, it says once, few, many or a class for expanded clones.

v_call: TRBV5-6; clone_size: NA; cdr3_aa: CASSFQGTTEAFF
v_call: TRBV7-8; clone_size: NA; cdr3_aa: CASSLTLGGGTSTDTQYF
v_call: TRBV6-1; clone_size: NA; cdr3_aa: CASSLRPTTGEQYF
v_call: TRBV24-1; clone_size: once; cdr3_aa: CATSDLSGIQYF
v_call: TRBV4-2; clone_size: NA; cdr3_aa: CASSQRGMNTEAFF
v_call: TRBV28; clone_size: NA; cdr3_aa: CASSPIGTGGTSQHF
v_call: TRBV10-1; clone_size: NA; cdr3_aa: CASNRGGGAGDTQYF
v_call: TRBV11-2; clone_size: NA; cdr3_aa: CASSLGTHPNYGYTF
v_call: TRBV4-1; clone_size: NA; cdr3_aa: CASSPLAGGSYEQYF
v_call: TRBV6-1; clone_size: NA; cdr3_aa: CASSVIWTGDSSYNSPLHF
v_call: TRBV28; clone_size: NA; cdr3_aa: CASSPLLRDTYGYTF
v_call: TRBV18; clone_size: NA; cdr3_aa: CASSPRGQGSQPQHF
v_call: TRBV6-4; clone_size: NA; cdr3_aa: CASSDGGQRGYTF
v_call: TRBV7-2; clone_size: NA; cdr3_aa: CASSLGGASKQKLFF
v_call: TRBV7-2; clone_size: once; cdr3_aa: CASRPTGGSSEAFF
v_call: TRBV6-5; clone_size: NA; cdr3_aa: CASSPRGGDNSPLHF
v_call: TRBV4-3; clone_size: NA; cdr3_aa: CASSQDLPQRRGDGELFF
v_call: TRBV24-1; clone_size: NA; cdr3_aa: CATSDLASQDTQYF
v_call: TRBV28; clone_size: NA; cdr3_aa: CASSLSRLRTGNTIYF
v_call: TRBV15; clone_size: NA; cdr3_aa: CATSRLRGAGELFF
v_call: TRBV6-6; clone_size: NA; cdr3_aa: CASSTPQDPEQYF
v_call: TRBV11-3; clone_size: NA; cdr3_aa: CASSPKVGLYEQYF
v_call: TRBV7-2; clone_size: NA; cdr3_aa: CASSLERAYGYTF
v_call: TRBV19; clone_size: NA; cdr3_aa: CASSMSSATNEKLFF
v_call: TRBV25-1; clone_size: once; cdr3_aa: CASSELGRDTGELFF
v_call: TRBV19; clone_size: NA; cdr3_aa: CASTPDRYGYTF
v_call: TRBV14; clone_size: NA; cdr3_aa: CASSQIRTGAYEQYF
v_call: TRBV9; clone_size: NA; cdr3_aa: CASSARGSYNSPLHF
v_call: TRBV2; clone_size: NA; cdr3_aa: CASRPTGAMTDTQYF
v_call: TRBV15; clone_size: NA; cdr3_aa: CATSRDDTSSPPLHF
v_call: TRBV4-2; clone_size: NA; cdr3_aa: CASSIRDRDEQFF
v_call: TRBV3-1/TRBV3-2; clone_size: NA; cdr3_aa: CASSQEIGTDRETQYF
v_call: TRBV7-3; clone_size: NA; cdr3_aa: CASSFPGLPTDTQYF
v_call: TRBV20-1; clone_size: NA; cdr3_aa: CSAALNSPLHF
v_call: TRBV24-1; clone_size: NA; cdr3_aa: CATSDANGSPLHF
v_call: TRBV11-2; clone_size: NA; cdr3_aa: CASSWGQNYGYTF
v_call: TRBV28; clone_size: NA; cdr3_aa: CASSFRVNRSSKHF
v_call: TRBV9; clone_size: NA; cdr3_aa: CASSVDPGDLSNEQFF
v_call: TRBV6-5; clone_size: NA; cdr3_aa: CASSSHPGFNQPQHF
v_call: TRBV4-3; clone_size: few; cdr3_aa: CASSHLGQTYNEQFF
v_call: TRBV3-1/TRBV3-2; clone_size: NA; cdr3_aa: CASSQAGTGLGQPQHF
v_call: TRBV7-9; clone_size: NA; cdr3_aa: CASSLATAYEQYF
v_call: TRBV10-1; clone_size: once; cdr3_aa: CASSESRALNQPQHF
v_call: TRBV11-2; clone_size: NA; cdr3_aa: CASSLDQRLAGGPPYNEQFF
v_call: TRBV7-2; clone_size: NA; cdr3_aa: CASSLVGNQPQHF
v_call: TRBV3-1/TRBV3-2; clone_size: NA; cdr3_aa: CASSQDILAGGSSYEQYF
v_call: TRBV4-2; clone_size: few; cdr3_aa: CASSQDWTSGGDTQYF
v_call: TRBV19; clone_size: NA; cdr3_aa: CASSFSGTPFNEQFF